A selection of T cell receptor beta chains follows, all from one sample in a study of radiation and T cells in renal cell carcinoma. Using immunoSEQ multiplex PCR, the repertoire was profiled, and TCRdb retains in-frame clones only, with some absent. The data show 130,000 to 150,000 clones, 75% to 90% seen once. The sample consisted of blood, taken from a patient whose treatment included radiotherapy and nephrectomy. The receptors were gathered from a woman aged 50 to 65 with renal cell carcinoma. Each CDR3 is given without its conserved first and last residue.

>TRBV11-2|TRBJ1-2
ASSLDGAGRGYGYT
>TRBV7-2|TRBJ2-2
ASSREEPSGGWTGELF
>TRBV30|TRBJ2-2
AWSSQGRGGELF
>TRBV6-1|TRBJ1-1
ASTPVTGVNTEAF
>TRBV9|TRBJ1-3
ASSVATPENTIY
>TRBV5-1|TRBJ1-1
ASSSLDSNTEAF
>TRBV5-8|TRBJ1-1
ASSLVMTKGTEAF
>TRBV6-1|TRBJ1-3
ASWIQPGNTIY
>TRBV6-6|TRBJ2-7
ASSYSGQASYEQY
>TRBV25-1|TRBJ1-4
ASSDEKLF
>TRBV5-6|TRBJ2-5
ASSRDRAFGETQY
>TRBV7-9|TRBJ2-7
ASSLDDYEQY
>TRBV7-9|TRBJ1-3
ASSLEVMRSSGNTIY
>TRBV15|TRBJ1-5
ATSRGGTQGNQPQH
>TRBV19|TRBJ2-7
ASSIRGALSEEQY
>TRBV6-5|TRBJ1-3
ATRTAGPGNTIY
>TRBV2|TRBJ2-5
ASSERPSVAQY
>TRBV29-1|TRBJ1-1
SVQDGGGTEAF
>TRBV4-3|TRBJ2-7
ASSQDRASGRNEQY
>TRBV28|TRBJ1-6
ASSLPRDGSSYNSPLH
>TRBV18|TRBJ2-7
ASSPRRGPYEQY
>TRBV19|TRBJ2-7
ASSMGGTREGEQY
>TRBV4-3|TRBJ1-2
ASSQDRGGGYT
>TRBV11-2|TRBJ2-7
ASSLEGYEQY
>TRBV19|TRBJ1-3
ASTGTANSVSGNTIY
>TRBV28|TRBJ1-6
ASSSPGESLH
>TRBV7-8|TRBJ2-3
ASSLGRDTQY
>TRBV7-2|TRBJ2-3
ASSLAGNTDTQY
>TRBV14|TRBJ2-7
ASSLGPTYEQY
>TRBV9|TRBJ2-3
ASSVRSMAHTDTQY
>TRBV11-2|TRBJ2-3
ASNRGLSTDTQY
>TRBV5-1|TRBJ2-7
ASSLLLSYEQY
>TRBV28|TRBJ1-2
ASSSRQPPGGYT
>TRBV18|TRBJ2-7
ASSPEGVHHEQY
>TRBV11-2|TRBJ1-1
ASRKQAEAF
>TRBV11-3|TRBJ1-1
ASSSARTAYTEAF
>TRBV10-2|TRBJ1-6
ASSNTPTGKSPLH
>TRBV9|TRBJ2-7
ASSVVPSSYEQY
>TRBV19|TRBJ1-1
ASSPDREDTEAF
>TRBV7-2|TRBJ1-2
ASSLVTRGYT
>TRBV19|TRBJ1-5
ASSTTGYQPQH
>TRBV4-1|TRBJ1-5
ASSQGEGAWQPQH
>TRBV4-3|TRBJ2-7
ASSQEPSGSEQY
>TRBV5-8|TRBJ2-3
ASSRLLTGEGDTQY